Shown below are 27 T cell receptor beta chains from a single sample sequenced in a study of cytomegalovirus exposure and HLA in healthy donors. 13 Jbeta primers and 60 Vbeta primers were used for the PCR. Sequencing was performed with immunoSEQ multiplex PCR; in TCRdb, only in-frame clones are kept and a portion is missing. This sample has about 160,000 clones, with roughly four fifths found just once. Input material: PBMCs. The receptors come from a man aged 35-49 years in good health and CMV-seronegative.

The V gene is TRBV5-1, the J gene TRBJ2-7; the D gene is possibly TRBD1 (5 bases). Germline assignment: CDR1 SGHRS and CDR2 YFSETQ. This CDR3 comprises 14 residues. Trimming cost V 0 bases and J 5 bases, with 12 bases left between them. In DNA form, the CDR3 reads TGCGCCAGCAGCTTGGCCCAGGGTCTAAACGAGCAGTACTTC. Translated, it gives CASSLAQGLNEQYF.

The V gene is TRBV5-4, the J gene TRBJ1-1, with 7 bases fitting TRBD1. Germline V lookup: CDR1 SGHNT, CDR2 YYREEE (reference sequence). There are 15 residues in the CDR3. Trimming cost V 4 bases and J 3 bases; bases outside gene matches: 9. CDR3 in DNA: TGTGCCAGCAGCCAGCGGGCCAGGGGGGACACTGAAGCTTTCTTT. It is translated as CASSQRARGDTEAFF.

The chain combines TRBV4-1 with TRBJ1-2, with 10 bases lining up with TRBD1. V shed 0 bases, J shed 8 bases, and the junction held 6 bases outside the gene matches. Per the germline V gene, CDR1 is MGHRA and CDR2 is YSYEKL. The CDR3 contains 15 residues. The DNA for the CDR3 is TGCGCCAGCAGCCAAGATTACGGGACAGGGGACGGCTACACCTTC. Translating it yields CASSQDYGTGDGYTF.

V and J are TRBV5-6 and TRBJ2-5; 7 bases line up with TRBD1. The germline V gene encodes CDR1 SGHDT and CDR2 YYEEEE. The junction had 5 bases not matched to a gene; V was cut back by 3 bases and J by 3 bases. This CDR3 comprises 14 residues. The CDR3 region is CASSSVGQKETQYF. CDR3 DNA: TGTGCCAGCAGCTCAGTGGGACAGAAAGAGACCCAGTACTTC.

The CDR3: CASSLFSSYYGYTF. The CDR3 nucleotides are TGTGCCAGCAGCTTATTTTCGAGTTACTATGGCTACACCTTC. V usage is TRBV13 and J usage is TRBJ1-2, with D hard to call. CDR3 size: 14 residues. Per germline, CDR1 PRHDT and CDR2 FYEKMQ (reference sequence). V dropped 2 bases and J dropped 3 bases, with 10 bases sitting between them.

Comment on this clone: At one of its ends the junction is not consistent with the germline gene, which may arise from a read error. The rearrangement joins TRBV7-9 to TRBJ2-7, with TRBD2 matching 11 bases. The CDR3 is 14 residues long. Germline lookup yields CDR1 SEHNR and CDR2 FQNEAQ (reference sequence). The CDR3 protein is CSSSSGTSGYEQYF. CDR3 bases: TGTTCCAGCAGCTCCGGGACTAGCGGCTACGAGCAGTACTTC.

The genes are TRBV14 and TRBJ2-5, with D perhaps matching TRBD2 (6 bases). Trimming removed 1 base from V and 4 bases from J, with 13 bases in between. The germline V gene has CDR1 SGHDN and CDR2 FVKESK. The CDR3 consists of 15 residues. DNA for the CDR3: TGTGCCAGCAGCCAAGGGACGGGAGAGGCAGAGACCCAGTACTTC. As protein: CASSQGTGEAETQYF.

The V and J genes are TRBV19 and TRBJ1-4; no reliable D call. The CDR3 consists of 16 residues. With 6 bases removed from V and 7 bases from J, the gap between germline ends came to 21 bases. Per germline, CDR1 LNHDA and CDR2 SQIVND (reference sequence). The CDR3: CASRSPGGSRREKLFF. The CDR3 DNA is TGTGCCAGTAGATCCCCGGGAGGCAGCAGGCGTGAAAAACTGTTTTTT.

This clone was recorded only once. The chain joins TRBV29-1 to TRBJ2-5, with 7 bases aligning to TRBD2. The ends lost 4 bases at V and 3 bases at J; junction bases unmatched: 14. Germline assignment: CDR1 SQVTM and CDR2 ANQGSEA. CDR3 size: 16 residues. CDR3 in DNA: TGCAGCGTTGGTCGAGAGCGGGGCCTGGTAAAAGAGACCCAGTACTTC. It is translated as CSVGRERGLVKETQYF.

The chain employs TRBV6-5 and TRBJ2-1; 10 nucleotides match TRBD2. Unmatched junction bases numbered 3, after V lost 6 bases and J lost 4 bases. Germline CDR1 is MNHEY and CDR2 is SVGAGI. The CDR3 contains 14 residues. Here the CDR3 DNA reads TGTGCCAGCAGGCCACTAGCGGGGTACAATGAGCAGTTCTTC. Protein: CASRPLAGYNEQFF.

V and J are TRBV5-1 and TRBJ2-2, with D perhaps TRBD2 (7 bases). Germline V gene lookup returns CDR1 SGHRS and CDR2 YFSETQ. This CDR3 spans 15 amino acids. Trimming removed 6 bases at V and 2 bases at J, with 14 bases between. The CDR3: CASNYGGPNTGELFF. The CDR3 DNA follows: TGCGCCAGCAACTACGGGGGGCCCAACACCGGGGAGCTGTTTTTT.

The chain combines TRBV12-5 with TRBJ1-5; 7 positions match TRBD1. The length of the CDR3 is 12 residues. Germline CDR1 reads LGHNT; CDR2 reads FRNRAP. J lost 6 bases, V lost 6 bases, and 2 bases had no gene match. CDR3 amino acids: CASGRDSQPQHF. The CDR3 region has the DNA TGTGCTAGTGGCCGGGACAGTCAGCCCCAGCATTTT.

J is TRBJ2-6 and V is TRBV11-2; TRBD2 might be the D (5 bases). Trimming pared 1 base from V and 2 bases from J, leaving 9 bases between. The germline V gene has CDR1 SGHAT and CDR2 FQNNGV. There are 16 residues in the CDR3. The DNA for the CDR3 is TGTGCCAGCAGCTTAGTTTTCGGGGCTGGGGCCAACGTCCTGACTTTC. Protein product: CASSLVFGAGANVLTF.

CDR3 sequence: CASSASPSYEQYF. The CDR3 DNA is TGTGCCAGCAGTGCTTCCCCGTCCTACGAGCAGTACTTC. The chain carries TRBV2 and TRBJ2-7; unclear D gene. Germline CDR1 SNHLY, CDR2 FYNNEI. V lost 4 bases and J lost 1, with 8 bases in between. This CDR3 contains 13 residues.

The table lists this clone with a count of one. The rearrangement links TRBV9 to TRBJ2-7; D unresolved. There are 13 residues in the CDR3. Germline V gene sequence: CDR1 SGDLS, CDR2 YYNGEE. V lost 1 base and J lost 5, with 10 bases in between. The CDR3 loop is CASSVQPRNEQYF. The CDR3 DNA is TGTGCCAGCAGCGTACAGCCGAGGAACGAGCAGTACTTC. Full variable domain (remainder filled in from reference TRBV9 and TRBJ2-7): DSGVTQTPKHLITATGQRVTLRCSPRSGDLSVYWYQQSLDQGLQFLIQYYNGEERAKGNILERFSAQQFPDLHSELNLSSLELGDSALYFCASSVQPRNEQYFGPGTRLTVT.

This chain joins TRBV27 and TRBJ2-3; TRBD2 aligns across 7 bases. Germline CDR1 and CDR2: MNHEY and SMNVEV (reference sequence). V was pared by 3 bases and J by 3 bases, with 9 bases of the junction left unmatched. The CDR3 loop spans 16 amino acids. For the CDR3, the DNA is TGTGCCAGCAGTTTTCCCGGTGGGGGGGGGACAGATACGCAGTATTTT. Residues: CASSFPGGGGTDTQYF.

The CDR3 loop reads CASSLSPLEGNTEAFF. The CDR3 DNA reads as TGTGCCAGCTCACTATCCCCCCTTGAGGGGAACACTGAAGCTTTCTTT. The V call is TRBV18, the J call TRBJ1-1; D uncertain. Germline lookup yields CDR1 KGHSH and CDR2 LQKENI. This CDR3 comprises 16 residues. Between the trimmed V and J ends, which lost 4 bases and 1 base, there was a span of 16 bases. The complete variable domain, with remaining parts taken from reference TRBV18 and TRBJ1-1, reads NAGVMQNPRHLVRRRGQEARLRCSPMKGHSHVYWYRQLPEEGLKFMVYLQKENIIDESGMPKERFSAEFPKEGPSILRIQQVVRGDSAAYFCASSLSPLEGNTEAFFGQGTRLTVV.

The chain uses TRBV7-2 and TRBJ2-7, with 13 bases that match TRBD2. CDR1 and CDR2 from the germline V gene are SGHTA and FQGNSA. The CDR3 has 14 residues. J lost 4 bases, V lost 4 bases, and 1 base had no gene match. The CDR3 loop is CASSSTSGGYEQYF. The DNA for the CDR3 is TGTGCCAGCAGCTCGACTAGCGGGGGGTACGAGCAGTACTTC. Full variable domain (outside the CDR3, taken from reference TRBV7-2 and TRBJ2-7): GAGVSQSPSNKVTEKGKDVELRCDPISGHTALYWYRQSLGQGLEFLIYFQGNSAPDKSGLPSDRFSAERTGGSVSTLTIQRTQQEDSAVYLCASSSTSGGYEQYFGPGTRLTVT.

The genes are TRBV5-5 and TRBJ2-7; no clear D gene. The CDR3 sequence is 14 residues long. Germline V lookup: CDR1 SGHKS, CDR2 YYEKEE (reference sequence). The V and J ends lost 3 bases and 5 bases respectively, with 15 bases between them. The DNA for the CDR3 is TGTGCCAGCAGCTCGCCGACTTGGGTGGACGAGCAGTACTTC. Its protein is CASSSPTWVDEQYF.

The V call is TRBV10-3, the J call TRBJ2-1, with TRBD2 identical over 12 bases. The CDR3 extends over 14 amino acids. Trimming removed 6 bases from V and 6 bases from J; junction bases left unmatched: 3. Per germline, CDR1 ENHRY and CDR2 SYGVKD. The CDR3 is CAIRWTSGVNEQFF. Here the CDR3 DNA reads TGTGCCATCAGATGGACTAGCGGGGTCAATGAGCAGTTCTTC.

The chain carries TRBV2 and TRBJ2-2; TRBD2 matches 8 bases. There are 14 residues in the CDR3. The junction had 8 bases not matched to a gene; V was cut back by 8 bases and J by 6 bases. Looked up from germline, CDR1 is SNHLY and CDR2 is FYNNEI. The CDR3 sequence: CASVGGGRSGELFF. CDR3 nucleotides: TGTGCCAGCGTCGGCGGGGGGCGATCCGGGGAGCTGTTTTTT.

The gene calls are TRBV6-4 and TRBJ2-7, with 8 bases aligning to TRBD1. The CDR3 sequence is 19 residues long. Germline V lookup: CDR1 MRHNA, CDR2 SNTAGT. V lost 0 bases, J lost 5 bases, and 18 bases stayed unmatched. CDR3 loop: CASSDSEGAQGAGLNEQYF. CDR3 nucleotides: TGTGCCAGCAGTGACTCCGAGGGGGCTCAGGGGGCGGGGTTGAACGAGCAGTACTTC.

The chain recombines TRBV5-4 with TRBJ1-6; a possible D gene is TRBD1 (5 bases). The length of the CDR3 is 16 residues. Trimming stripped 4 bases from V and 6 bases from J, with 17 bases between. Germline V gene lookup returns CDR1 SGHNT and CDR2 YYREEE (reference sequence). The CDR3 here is CASSPGNRGFNSPLHF. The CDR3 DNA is TGTGCCAGCAGCCCAGGGAACCGGGGGTTTAATTCACCCCTCCACTTT. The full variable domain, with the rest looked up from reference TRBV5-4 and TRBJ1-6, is ETGVTQSPTHLIKTRGQQVTLRCSSQSGHNTVSWYQQALGQGPQFIFQYYREEENGRGNFPPRFSGLQFPNYSSELNVNALELDDSALYLCASSPGNRGFNSPLHFGNGTRLTVT.

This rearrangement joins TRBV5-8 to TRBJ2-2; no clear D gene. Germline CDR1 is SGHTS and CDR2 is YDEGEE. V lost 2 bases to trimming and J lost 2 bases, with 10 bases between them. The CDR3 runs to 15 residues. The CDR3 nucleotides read TGTGCCAGCAGCTTTTCGGTCATAAACACCGGGGAGCTGTTTTTT. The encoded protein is CASSFSVINTGELFF.

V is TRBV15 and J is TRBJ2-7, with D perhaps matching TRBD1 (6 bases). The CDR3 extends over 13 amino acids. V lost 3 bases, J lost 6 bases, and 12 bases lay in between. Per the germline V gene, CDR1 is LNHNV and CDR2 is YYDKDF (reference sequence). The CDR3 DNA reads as TGTGCCACCAGCAGGCAGGGGTCGAGCGAGCAGTACTTC. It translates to CATSRQGSSEQYF. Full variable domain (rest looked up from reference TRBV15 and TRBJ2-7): DAMVIQNPRYQVTQFGKPVTLSCSQTLNHNVMYWYQQKSSQAPKLLFHYYDKDFNNEADTPDNFQSRRPNTSFCFLDIRSPGLGDTAMYLCATSRQGSSEQYFGPGTRLTVT.

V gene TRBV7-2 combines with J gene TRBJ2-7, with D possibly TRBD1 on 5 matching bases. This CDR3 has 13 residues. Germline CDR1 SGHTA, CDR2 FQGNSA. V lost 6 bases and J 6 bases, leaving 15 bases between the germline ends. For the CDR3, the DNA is TGTGCCAGCAGACCCACTCCAGGGCCCGAGCAGTACTTC. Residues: CASRPTPGPEQYF.

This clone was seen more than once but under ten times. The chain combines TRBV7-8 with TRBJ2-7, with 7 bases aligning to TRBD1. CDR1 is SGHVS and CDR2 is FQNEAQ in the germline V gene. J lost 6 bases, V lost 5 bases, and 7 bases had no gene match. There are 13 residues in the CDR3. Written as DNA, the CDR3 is TGTGCCAGCAGCCTGACAGGGTTGCTCGAGCAGTACTTC. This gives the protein CASSLTGLLEQYF. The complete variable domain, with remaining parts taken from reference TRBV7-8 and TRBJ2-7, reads GAGVSQSPRYKVAKRGQDVALRCDPISGHVSLFWYQQALGQGPEFLTYFQNEAQLDKSGLPSDRFFAERPEGSVSTLKIQRTQQEDSAVYLCASSLTGLLEQYFGPGTRLTVT.